These T cell receptor beta chains were read from a single sample in a study of T cell responses to AZD1222 COVID-19 vaccine. Method: immunoSEQ multiplex PCR; TCRdb's copy keeps in-frame clones and lacks some. This sample has 150,000 or so clones, with roughly nine tenths found just once. The sequencing used peripheral blood, collected on day 0 of AZD1222 vaccination. Source of these receptors: an adult in good health. Each CDR3 is given with its conserved first and last residue. The order of the fields is CDR3 length, J gene, V gene, CDR3 protein.

len: 16
j_gene: TRBJ1-2
v_gene: TRBV11-3
CDR3aa: CASSDRATGEGYGYTF

len: 12
j_gene: TRBJ2-5
v_gene: TRBV5-1
CDR3aa: CASSRRQETQYF

len: 12
j_gene: TRBJ1-2
v_gene: TRBV5-1
CDR3aa: CASSTNNYGYTF

len: 13
j_gene: TRBJ2-5
v_gene: TRBV5-1
CDR3aa: CASSPSPQETQYF

len: 13
j_gene: TRBJ2-2
v_gene: TRBV19
CDR3aa: CASTGAGTGELFF

len: 14
j_gene: TRBJ1-2
v_gene: TRBV19
CDR3aa: CASSIGDHSYGYTF

len: 16
j_gene: TRBJ1-2
v_gene: TRBV23-1
CDR3aa: CATECRTLGANYGYTF

len: 17
j_gene: TRBJ2-1
v_gene: TRBV13
CDR3aa: CASSLAEYSDRDNEQFF

len: 16
j_gene: TRBJ2-1
v_gene: TRBV11-1
CDR3aa: CASSPHPGTGVNEQFF

len: 14
j_gene: TRBJ1-2
v_gene: TRBV28
CDR3aa: CASSLRNSFYGYTF

len: 14
j_gene: TRBJ2-7
v_gene: TRBV11-1
CDR3aa: CASSSGTRLNEQYF

len: 14
j_gene: TRBJ1-2
v_gene: TRBV6-2/TRBV6-3
CDR3aa: CASSVDSWTYGYTF

len: 14
j_gene: TRBJ2-7
v_gene: TRBV7-2
CDR3aa: CASRPGLALYEQYF

len: 16
j_gene: TRBJ1-3
v_gene: TRBV5-6
CDR3aa: CASSNGQAEFGNTIYF

len: 13
j_gene: TRBJ1-5
v_gene: TRBV2
CDR3aa: CASSTGFNQPQHF

len: 16
j_gene: TRBJ1-3
v_gene: TRBV19
CDR3aa: CASSPTGEWFGNTIYF

len: 16
j_gene: TRBJ1-6
v_gene: TRBV6-2/TRBV6-3
CDR3aa: CASTPGWSGGNSPLHF

len: 16
j_gene: TRBJ2-1
v_gene: TRBV24-1
CDR3aa: CATSDAGTGLGGEQFF

len: 17
j_gene: TRBJ2-1
v_gene: TRBV10-1
CDR3aa: CASSDAGTGGRGNEQFF

len: 17
j_gene: TRBJ2-3
v_gene: TRBV9
CDR3aa: CASSAPREGLSTDTQYF

len: 18
j_gene: TRBJ1-1
v_gene: TRBV9
CDR3aa: CASSVEGGTGREYTEAFF

len: 13
j_gene: TRBJ2-3
v_gene: TRBV30
CDR3aa: CAWSVQPGGTQYF

len: 14
j_gene: TRBJ2-3
v_gene: TRBV5-6
CDR3aa: CASSLETSGYTQYF

len: 16
j_gene: TRBJ1-5
v_gene: TRBV7-9
CDR3aa: CASSFDSTGTNQPQHF

len: 16
j_gene: TRBJ1-2
v_gene: TRBV7-3
CDR3aa: CASSPYHNGFDYGYTF

len: 15
j_gene: TRBJ1-4
v_gene: TRBV5-1
CDR3aa: CASSFTGTREEKLFF

len: 16
j_gene: TRBJ2-7
v_gene: TRBV6-6
CDR3aa: CASSIGTSDPVHEQYF

len: 8
j_gene: TRBJ1-2
v_gene: TRBV27
CDR3aa: CVGAGYTF

len: 14
j_gene: TRBJ1-3
v_gene: TRBV2
CDR3aa: CASSADRVGNTIYF

len: 16
j_gene: TRBJ1-2
v_gene: TRBV7-9
CDR3aa: CASSLGPNRANYGYTF

len: 14
j_gene: TRBJ1-1
v_gene: TRBV29-1
CDR3aa: CSVELFNGNTEAFF

len: 16
j_gene: TRBJ2-1
v_gene: TRBV11-2
CDR3aa: CASSLVGRSSYNEQFF

len: 10
j_gene: TRBJ1-1
v_gene: TRBV2
CDR3aa: CASSGPQAFF

len: 16
j_gene: TRBJ1-1
v_gene: TRBV28
CDR3aa: CASSLLPGGPNTEAFF

len: 13
j_gene: TRBJ1-4
v_gene: TRBV2
CDR3aa: CAGRQTTNEKLFF

len: 16
j_gene: TRBJ2-3
v_gene: TRBV7-6
CDR3aa: CASSPLVGGSTDTQYF

len: 15
j_gene: TRBJ2-1
v_gene: TRBV3-1/TRBV3-2
CDR3aa: CASSPQIRTGNEQFF

len: 16
j_gene: TRBJ2-7
v_gene: TRBV9
CDR3aa: CASSIRPGQAPYEQYF

len: 11
j_gene: TRBJ2-7
v_gene: TRBV6-2/TRBV6-3
CDR3aa: CASSYPYEQYF

len: 15
j_gene: TRBJ2-7
v_gene: TRBV11-3
CDR3aa: CASSASIATNYEQYF

len: 13
j_gene: TRBJ2-1
v_gene: TRBV6-2/TRBV6-3
CDR3aa: CASSYVASNEQFF

len: 15
j_gene: TRBJ2-1
v_gene: TRBV27
CDR3aa: CASSLGKGGYNEQFF

len: 11
j_gene: TRBJ2-1
v_gene: TRBV19
CDR3aa: CASSRDREQFF

len: 15
j_gene: TRBJ2-1
v_gene: TRBV3-1/TRBV3-2
CDR3aa: CASSQGTSGSNEQFF

len: 14
j_gene: TRBJ1-4
v_gene: TRBV11-3
CDR3aa: CASRRGRNNEKLFF

len: 16
j_gene: TRBJ2-7
v_gene: TRBV9
CDR3aa: CASREIHGTGCYEQYF

len: 14
j_gene: TRBJ1-4
v_gene: TRBV29-1
CDR3aa: CSVGTGSTNEKLFF

len: 15
j_gene: TRBJ2-3
v_gene: TRBV27
CDR3aa: CASSLSKRVSDTQYF

len: 15
j_gene: TRBJ2-2
v_gene: TRBV5-1
CDR3aa: CASSLEGQPTGELFF

len: 15
j_gene: TRBJ1-2
v_gene: TRBV19
CDR3aa: CASSTLATMAYGYTF

len: 15
j_gene: TRBJ2-7
v_gene: TRBV16
CDR3aa: CASSLLAGSLYEQYF

len: 14
j_gene: TRBJ1-2
v_gene: TRBV5-4
CDR3aa: CASSLAGMIYGYTF

len: 14
j_gene: TRBJ1-1
v_gene: TRBV25-1
CDR3aa: CASSDVGGATEAFF

len: 17
j_gene: TRBJ2-3
v_gene: TRBV10-3
CDR3aa: CAISGAGLAGHTDTQYF

len: 16
j_gene: TRBJ2-1
v_gene: TRBV11-1
CDR3aa: CASSLDLGGGYNEQFF

len: 16
j_gene: TRBJ2-1
v_gene: TRBV2
CDR3aa: CASSPPRASGSSEQFF

len: 13
j_gene: TRBJ1-1
v_gene: TRBV11-3
CDR3aa: CASSSGQGARAFF